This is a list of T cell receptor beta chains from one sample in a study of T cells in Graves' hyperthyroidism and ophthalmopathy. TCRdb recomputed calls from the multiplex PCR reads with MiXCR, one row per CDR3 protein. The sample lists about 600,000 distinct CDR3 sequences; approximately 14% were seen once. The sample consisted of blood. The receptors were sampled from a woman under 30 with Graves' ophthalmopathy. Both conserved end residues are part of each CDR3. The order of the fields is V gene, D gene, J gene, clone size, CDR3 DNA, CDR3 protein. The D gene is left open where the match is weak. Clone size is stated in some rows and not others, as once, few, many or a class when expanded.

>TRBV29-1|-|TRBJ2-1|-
TGCAGCGGAGGGGAGATCCCGGGTGAGCAGTTCTTC
CSGGEIPGEQFF
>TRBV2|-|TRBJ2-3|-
TGCGCCAGCAGCCAAGAACCAGTCAGCACAGATACGCAGTATTTT
CASSQEPVSTDTQYF
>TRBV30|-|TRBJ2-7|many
TGTGCCTGGAGTGCAGACCTATACGAGCAGTACTTC
CAWSADLYEQYF
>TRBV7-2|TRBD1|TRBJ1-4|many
TGTGCCAGCAGACAGGGGGCTGGAACTAATGAAAAACTGTTTTTT
CASRQGAGTNEKLFF
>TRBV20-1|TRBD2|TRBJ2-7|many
TGCAGTGCTGTCAGCGGGAGTCGAAACGAGCAGTACTTC
CSAVSGSRNEQYF
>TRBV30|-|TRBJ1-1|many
TGTGCCTGGGGCCGAAGCACTGAAGCTTTCTTT
CAWGRSTEAFF
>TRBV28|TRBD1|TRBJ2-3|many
TGTGCCAGCAGTCCTCGGACAGGGAACTCCCCAGATACGCAGTATTTT
CASSPRTGNSPDTQYF
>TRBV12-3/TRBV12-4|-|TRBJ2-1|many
TGTGCCAGCAGTTTTGGGGCGGGAATTGAGCAGTTCTTC
CASSFGAGIEQFF
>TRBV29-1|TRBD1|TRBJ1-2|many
TGCAGCGTTGAAAGTTGGGACAGGGACTATGGCTACACCTTC
CSVESWDRDYGYTF
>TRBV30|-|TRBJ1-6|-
TGTGCCTGGAGCTTTACCCCAGGGATTCAAGGCCGCTCCTATAATTCACCCCTCCACTTT
CAWSFTPGIQGRSYNSPLHF
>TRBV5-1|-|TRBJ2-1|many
TGCGCCAGCAGCCCTCAGCGGTTTCCCGCTGGTGAGCAGTTCTTC
CASSPQRFPAGEQFF
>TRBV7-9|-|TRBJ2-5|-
TGTGCCAGCAGCCTGACTCACGGGTGGCAAGAGACCCAGTACTTC
CASSLTHGWQETQYF
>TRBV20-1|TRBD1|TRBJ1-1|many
TGCAGTGCTGTCGAGACAGGGGCCCTCGGGGAAGCTTTCTTT
CSAVETGALGEAFF
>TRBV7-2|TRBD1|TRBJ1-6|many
TGTGCCAGCAGCTCAAGGGACAGTGGACCTTCACCCCTCCACTTT
CASSSRDSGPSPLHF
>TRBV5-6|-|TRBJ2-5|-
TGTGCCAGCAGCTTCTTATCATCGCAGGGTTCTCACCAAGAGACCCAGTACTTC
CASSFLSSQGSHQETQYF
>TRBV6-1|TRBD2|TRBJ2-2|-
TGTGCCAGCTTCAGGACTAGGCTTACCGGGGAGCTGTTTTTT
CASFRTRLTGELFF
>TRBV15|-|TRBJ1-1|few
TGTGCCACCAGCCCTCCGGCGGGGCTAAACACTGAAGCTTTCTTT
CATSPPAGLNTEAFF
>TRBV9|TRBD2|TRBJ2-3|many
TGTGCCAGCAGCCCCGGGAGGGATACGCAGTATTTT
CASSPGRDTQYF
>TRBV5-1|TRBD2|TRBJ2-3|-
TGCGCCAGCAGCATGGGACTAGCGGGAGGGGGTACGCAGTATTTT
CASSMGLAGGGTQYF
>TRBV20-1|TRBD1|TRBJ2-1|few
TGCAGTGCTAGAATGGGCTTTGGAGACAGGGGATTCCATGAGCAGTTCTTC
CSARMGFGDRGFHEQFF
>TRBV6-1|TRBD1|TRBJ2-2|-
TGTGCCAGCAGGCCAGTGGGACAGGGGGTCTTGGGCGGGGAGCTGTTTTTT
CASRPVGQGVLGGELFF
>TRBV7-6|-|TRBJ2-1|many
TGTGCCAGCAGCCCGACTTCAAGCTCCTACAATGAGCAGTTCTTC
CASSPTSSSYNEQFF
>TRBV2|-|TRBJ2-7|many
TGTGCCAGCAGTGTTGGCCCCTTCTACGAGCAGTACTTC
CASSVGPFYEQYF
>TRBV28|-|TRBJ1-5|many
TGTGCCAGCACTAGGGCCGGGACATATCAGCCCCAGCATTTT
CASTRAGTYQPQHF
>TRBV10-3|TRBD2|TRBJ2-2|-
TGTGCCATCCGGTCTAGCGGGGACACCGGGGAGCTGTTTTTT
CAIRSSGDTGELFF
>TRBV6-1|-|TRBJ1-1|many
TGTGCCAGCAGCCCCCGGTTGGGTCTTATCACTGAAGCTTTCTTT
CASSPRLGLITEAFF
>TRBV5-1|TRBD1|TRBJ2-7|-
TGCGCCAGCAGCCTGGGACAGACCTTTTCGGAGCAGTACTTC
CASSLGQTFSEQYF
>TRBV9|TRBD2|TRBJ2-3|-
TGTGCCAGCAGCGGACTAGCGGGAGGGCCGTTAGATACGCAGTATTTT
CASSGLAGGPLDTQYF
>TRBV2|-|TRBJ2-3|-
TGTGCCAGCAGTGAAGCCCCAGGGTTGGTGCAGTATTTT
CASSEAPGLVQYF
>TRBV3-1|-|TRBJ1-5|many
TGTGCCAGCAGCCAAGGGCCCGAGGGACCCCAGCATTTT
CASSQGPEGPQHF
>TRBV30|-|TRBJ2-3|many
TGTGCCTGGAGTGTACGTGGCCCAGATACGCAGTATTTT
CAWSVRGPDTQYF
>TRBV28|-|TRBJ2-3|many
TGTGCCAGCAGCCGGTCGGGAGATACGCAGTATTTT
CASSRSGDTQYF
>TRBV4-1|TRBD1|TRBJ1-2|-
TGCGCCAGCAGCCCCATCGGACAGGGGGCGCGATATGGCTACACCTTC
CASSPIGQGARYGYTF
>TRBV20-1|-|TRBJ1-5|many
TGCAGTGCTAGAGAAATTCGGAATCAGCCCCAGCATTTT
CSAREIRNQPQHF